The sequence of this T cell receptor (beta chain) was determined in a study of early T cells in non-severe SARS-CoV-2 infection. Study as a whole: Investigators sequenced bulk RNA drawn from unsorted whole blood, and chains remained unpaired.

As for this clonotype: Its antigen is not identified.

The study, taken as a whole, reports: Private and CD4 specificities were missed by VDJdb matching, which favored anti-spike CD8 responses.

Attached unique molecular identifiers marked individual cDNA molecules. TCRdb analysed the 5' RACE reads with MiXCR anew, one entry per CDR3 protein. The data show around 82,000 distinct CDR3 sequences, 14% to 15% seen once. Trimming removed 2 bases from V and 2 bases from J; junction bases left unmatched: 22. Germline values: CDR1 GTSNPN, CDR2 SVGIG (reference sequence). The CDR3 has 20 amino acids. The rearrangement joins TRBV30 to TRBJ2-3, with 7 bases that match TRBD1. The TCR was taken from an adult who was a healthcare worker with PCR-confirmed SARS-CoV-2 infection or an uninfected control (not recorded which). The specimen was whole blood. DNA of the CDR3: TGTGCCTGGAGTCTACCTAGACAGGGCCTAAATTATACGGTCACAGATACGCAGTATTTT. Protein product: CAWSLPRQGLNYTVTDTQYF. The entire variable domain, with the rest obtained from reference TRBV30 and TRBJ2-3, is as follows: SQTIHQWPATLVQPVGSPLSLECTVEGTSNPNLYWYRQAAGRGLQLLFYSVGIGQISSEVPQNLSASRPQDRQFILSSKKLLLSDSGFYLCAWSLPRQGLNYTVTDTQYFGPGTRLTVL.